These 6 T cell receptor beta chains were all obtained from the same sample, sequenced in a study of identical twins. TCRdb passed the 5' RACE reads through MiXCR, listing each CDR3 protein once. Here the sample spans about 190,000 distinct CDR3 sequences, 15% being singletons. The sample was also reused in another study, on T cells expressing NK-cell markers.

Input material: CD8+ T cells sorted from blood. These TCRs come from a young woman in good health.

This clonotype was seen only a few times. The rearrangement joins TRBV20-1 to TRBJ2-1; D remains ambiguous. Trimming cost V 0 bases and J 7 bases, with 10 bases left between them. Germline CDR1 reads DFQATT; CDR2 reads SNEGSKA (reference sequence). This CDR3 comprises 13 residues. In nucleotides, the CDR3 is TGCAGTGCTAGAGATACGCTTCTTAATGAGCAGTTCTTC. This encodes CSARDTLLNEQFF.

The chain carries TRBV18 and TRBJ1-5; D is perhaps TRBD1 (5 bases). Deletions cut 3 bases from V and 1 base from J, with 13 bases between. The CDR3 totals 16 residues. Germline values: CDR1 KGHSH, CDR2 LQKENI. In DNA form, the CDR3 reads TGTGCCAGCTCACCTGGCCCTGGACAAAGCAATCAGCCCCAGCATTTT. It specifies CASSPGPGQSNQPQHF.

This clonotype is termed medium-sized. The chain carries TRBV7-9 and TRBJ2-7, with D perhaps TRBD1 or TRBD2 (5 bases each). CDR3 length: 14 amino acids. Looked up from germline, CDR1 is SEHNR and CDR2 is FQNEAQ (reference sequence). Deletions cut 5 bases from V and 4 bases from J, with 15 bases between. The CDR3 DNA is TGTGCCAGCAGCCCGACGGGGCGTGGTTACGAGCAGTACTTC. It is translated as CASSPTGRGYEQYF. The full variable domain, completed using reference TRBV7-9 and TRBJ2-7, is DTGVSQNPRHKITKRGQNVTFRCDPISEHNRLYWYRQTLGQGPEFLTYFQNEAQLEKSRLLSDRFSAERPKGSFSTLEIQRTEQGDSAMYLCASSPTGRGYEQYFGPGTRLTVT.

This chain connects TRBV6-1 to TRBJ2-2; 8 positions agree with TRBD2. This CDR3 is 13 amino acids long. The V segment lost 6 bases and the J segment 4 bases; nucleotides outside the gene matches: 1. CDR1 is MNHNS and CDR2 is SASEGT in the germline V gene. Here the CDR3 reads CASSAGGTGELFF. CDR3 in DNA: TGTGCCAGCAGCGCGGGGGGCACCGGGGAGCTGTTTTTT.

This clonotype was counted between two and nine times. The chain links TRBV7-2 to TRBJ2-7, with D possibly called TRBD1 or TRBD2 (5 bases each). CDR3 length: 14 amino acids. Per germline, CDR1 SGHTA and CDR2 FQGNSA. V was trimmed by 7 bases and J by 3 bases, leaving 16 bases between them. CDR3 DNA: TGTGCCAGCACAACGGGGCGGCTTGGCTACGAGCAGTACTTC. This gives the protein CASTTGRLGYEQYF.

The V and J genes are TRBV7-9 and TRBJ2-3, with 10 bases lining up with TRBD1. Losses at the gene ends were 4 bases for V and 3 bases for J; bases not matched to a gene: 7. The V gene's germline CDR1 is SEHNR and CDR2 FQNEAQ (reference sequence). The CDR3 length is 16 residues. CDR3 region: CASSSWTGGGTDTQYF. DNA for the CDR3: TGTGCCAGCAGCTCTTGGACAGGGGGTGGAACAGATACGCAGTATTTT.